This T cell receptor beta chain is drawn from a study of OX40 agonist ivuxolimab in advanced cancers. The overall study: There were three patients with partial responses, one having hepatocellular carcinoma and two cutaneous melanoma. Whole-study results and caveats: Certain nonresponders likewise exhibited a low normalized T-cell clonal expansion.

The repertoire was sequenced with immunoSEQ multiplex PCR; TCRdb's copy has only in-frame clones and lacks some. Here the sample spans around 100,000 clones, 91% being singletons. In the case of this clone: Its antigen is still unknown.

V was pared by 0 bases and J by 1 base, with 7 bases between. This CDR3 has 14 amino acids. Germline CDR1 SGHRS, CDR2 YFSETQ. Sample: CD4+ or CD8+ T cells sorted from blood, taken in a trial of the OX40 agonist ivuxolimab. The sequence was obtained from an adult with an advanced solid tumor such as melanoma, head and neck, liver or kidney cancer. The rearrangement joins TRBV5-1 to TRBJ1-1; D is ambiguous. The DNA for the CDR3 is TGCGCCAGCAGCTTGGGGCAGCCGAACACTGAAGCTTTCTTT. Translated, it gives CASSLGQPNTEAFF.